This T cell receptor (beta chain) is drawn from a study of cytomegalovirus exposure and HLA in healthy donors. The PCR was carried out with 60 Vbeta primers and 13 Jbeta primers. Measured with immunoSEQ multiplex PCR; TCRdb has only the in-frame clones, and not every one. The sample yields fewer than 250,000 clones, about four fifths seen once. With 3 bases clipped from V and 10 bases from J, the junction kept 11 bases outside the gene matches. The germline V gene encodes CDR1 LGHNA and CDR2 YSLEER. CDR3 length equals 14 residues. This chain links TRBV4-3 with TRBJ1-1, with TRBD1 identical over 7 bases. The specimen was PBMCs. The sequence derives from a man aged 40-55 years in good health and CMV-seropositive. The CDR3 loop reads CASSHPDRVLVAFF. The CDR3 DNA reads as TGCGCCAGCAGCCACCCTGACAGGGTTCTCGTAGCTTTCTTT.